The present T cell receptor beta chain was sequenced within a study of cytomegalovirus exposure and HLA in healthy donors. In the study overall: According to later analysis, the same platform produced the roughly 130 validation and several hundred first-cohort repertoires. General study findings and limits: Subsequent analysis of the roughly 120 validation repertoires found a tendency for first-cohort TCR clusters to co-occur. The study labeled 164 TCR beta chains cytomegalovirus-associated. A few CMV-associated chains were confirmed in vitro to be specific for CMV antigens.

Profiling relied on immunoSEQ multiplex PCR, and the TCRdb table lists in-frame clones only, not all of them. The table includes 150,000 to 200,000 clones, 86% detected once. A word on this clone: Its antigen is currently unknown.

Trimming stripped 4 bases from V and 7 bases from J, with 14 bases between. This CDR3 comprises 14 residues. Germline values: CDR1 LNHNV, CDR2 YYDKDF (reference sequence). The sample comprised PBMCs. The chain links TRBV15 to TRBJ1-5; no firm D call. The clonotype originates from a man between 18 and 35 years old in good health and CMV-seropositive. Here the CDR3 DNA reads TGTGCCACCAGCACGAGGACGGGGAGGCAGCCCCAGCATTTT. Translating gives CATSTRTGRQPQHF. Variable domain in full (rest from reference TRBV15 and TRBJ1-5): DAMVIQNPRYQVTQFGKPVTLSCSQTLNHNVMYWYQQKSSQAPKLLFHYYDKDFNNEADTPDNFQSRRPNTSFCFLDIRSPGLGDTAMYLCATSTRTGRQPQHFGDGTRLSIL.